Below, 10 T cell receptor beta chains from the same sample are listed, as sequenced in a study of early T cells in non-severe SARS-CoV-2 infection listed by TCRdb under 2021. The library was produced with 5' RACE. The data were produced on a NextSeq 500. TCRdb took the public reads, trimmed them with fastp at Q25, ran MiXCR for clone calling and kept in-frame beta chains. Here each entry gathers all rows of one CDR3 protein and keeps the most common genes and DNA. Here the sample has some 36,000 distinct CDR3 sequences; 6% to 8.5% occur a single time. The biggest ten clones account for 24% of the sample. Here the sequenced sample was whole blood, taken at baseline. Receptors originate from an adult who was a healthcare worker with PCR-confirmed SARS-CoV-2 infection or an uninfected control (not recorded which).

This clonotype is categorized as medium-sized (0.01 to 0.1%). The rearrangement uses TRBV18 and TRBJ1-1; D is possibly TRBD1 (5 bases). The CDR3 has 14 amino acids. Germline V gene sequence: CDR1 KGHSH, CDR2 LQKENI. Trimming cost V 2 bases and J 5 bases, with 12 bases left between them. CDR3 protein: CASSPGGGWTEAFF. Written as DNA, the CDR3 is TGTGCCAGCTCACCAGGGGGGGGATGGACTGAAGCTTTCTTT.

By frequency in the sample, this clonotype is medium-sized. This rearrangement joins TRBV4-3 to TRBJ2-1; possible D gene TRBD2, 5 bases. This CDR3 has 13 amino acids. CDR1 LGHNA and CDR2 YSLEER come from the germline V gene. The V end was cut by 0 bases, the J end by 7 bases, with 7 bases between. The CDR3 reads CASSQDRLNEQFF. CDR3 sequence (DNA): TGCGCCAGCAGCCAAGATCGACTAAATGAGCAGTTCTTC.

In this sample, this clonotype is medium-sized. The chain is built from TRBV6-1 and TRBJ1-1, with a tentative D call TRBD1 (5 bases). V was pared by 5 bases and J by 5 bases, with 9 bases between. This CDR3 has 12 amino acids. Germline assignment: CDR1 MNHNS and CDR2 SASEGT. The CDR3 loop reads CASSIGETEAFF. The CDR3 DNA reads TGTGCCAGCAGTATAGGGGAAACTGAAGCTTTCTTT.

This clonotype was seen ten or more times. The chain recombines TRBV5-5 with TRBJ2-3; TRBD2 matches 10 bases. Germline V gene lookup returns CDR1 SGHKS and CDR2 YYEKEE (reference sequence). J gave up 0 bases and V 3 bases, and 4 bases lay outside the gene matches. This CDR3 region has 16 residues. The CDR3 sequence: CASSYPLAGSTDTQYF. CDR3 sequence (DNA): TGTGCCAGCAGCTACCCACTAGCGGGGAGCACAGATACGCAGTATTTT.

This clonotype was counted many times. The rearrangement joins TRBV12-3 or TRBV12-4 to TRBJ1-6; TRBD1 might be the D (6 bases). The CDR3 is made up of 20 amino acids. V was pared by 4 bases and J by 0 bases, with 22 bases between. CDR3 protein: CASSSRRGLGLSSYNSPLHF. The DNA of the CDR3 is TGTGCCAGCAGTTCACGTAGGGGGTTAGGTTTGAGCTCCTATAATTCACCCCTCCACTTT.

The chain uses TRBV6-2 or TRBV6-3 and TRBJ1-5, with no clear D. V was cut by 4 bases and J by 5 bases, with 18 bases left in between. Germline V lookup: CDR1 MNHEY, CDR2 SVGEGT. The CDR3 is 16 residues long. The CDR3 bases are TGTGCCAGCAGTTCCCCTTCGGGCGGAGGGCATCAGCCCCAGCATTTT. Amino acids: CASSSPSGGGHQPQHF.

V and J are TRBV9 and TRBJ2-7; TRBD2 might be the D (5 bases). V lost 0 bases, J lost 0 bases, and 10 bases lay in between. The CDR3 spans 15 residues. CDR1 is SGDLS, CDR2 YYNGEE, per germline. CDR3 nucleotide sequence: TGTGCCAGCAGCGTAGCCAGCGGACCCTCCTACGAGCAGTACTTC. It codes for CASSVASGPSYEQYF.

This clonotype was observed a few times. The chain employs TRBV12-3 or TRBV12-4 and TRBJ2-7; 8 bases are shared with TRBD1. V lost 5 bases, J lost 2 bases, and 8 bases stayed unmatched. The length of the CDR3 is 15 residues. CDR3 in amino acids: CASSAAGTGAYEQYF. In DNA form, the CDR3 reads TGTGCCAGCAGTGCCGCCGGGACAGGAGCCTACGAGCAGTACTTC.

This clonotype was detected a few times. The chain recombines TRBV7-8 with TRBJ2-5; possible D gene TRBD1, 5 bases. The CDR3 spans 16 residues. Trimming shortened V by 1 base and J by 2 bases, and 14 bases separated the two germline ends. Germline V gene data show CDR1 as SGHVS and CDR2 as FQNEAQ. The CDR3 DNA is TGTGCCAGCAGCTTAGGGTTGGCAGGGCGGCAAGAGACCCAGTACTTC. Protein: CASSLGLAGRQETQYF.

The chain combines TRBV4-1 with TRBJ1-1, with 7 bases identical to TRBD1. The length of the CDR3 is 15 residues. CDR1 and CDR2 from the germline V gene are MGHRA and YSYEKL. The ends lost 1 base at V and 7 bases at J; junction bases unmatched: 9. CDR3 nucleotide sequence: TGCGCCAGCAGCCAAGGGACAGGACAACAGTTTGAAGCTTTCTTT. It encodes CASSQGTGQQFEAFF.